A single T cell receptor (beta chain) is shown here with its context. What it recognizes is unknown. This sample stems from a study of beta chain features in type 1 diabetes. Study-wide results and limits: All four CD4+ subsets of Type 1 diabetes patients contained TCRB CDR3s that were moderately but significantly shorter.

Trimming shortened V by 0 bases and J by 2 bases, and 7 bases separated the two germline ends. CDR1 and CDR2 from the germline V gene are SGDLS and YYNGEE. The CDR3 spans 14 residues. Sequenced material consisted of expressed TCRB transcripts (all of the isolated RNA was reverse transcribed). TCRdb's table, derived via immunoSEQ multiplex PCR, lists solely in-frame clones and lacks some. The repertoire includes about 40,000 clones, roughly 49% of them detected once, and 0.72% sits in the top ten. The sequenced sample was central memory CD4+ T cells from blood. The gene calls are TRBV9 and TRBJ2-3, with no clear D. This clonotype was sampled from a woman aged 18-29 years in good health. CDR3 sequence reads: CASSVDYLTDTQYF. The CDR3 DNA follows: TGTGCCAGCAGCGTAGACTATCTCACAGATACGCAGTATTTT.